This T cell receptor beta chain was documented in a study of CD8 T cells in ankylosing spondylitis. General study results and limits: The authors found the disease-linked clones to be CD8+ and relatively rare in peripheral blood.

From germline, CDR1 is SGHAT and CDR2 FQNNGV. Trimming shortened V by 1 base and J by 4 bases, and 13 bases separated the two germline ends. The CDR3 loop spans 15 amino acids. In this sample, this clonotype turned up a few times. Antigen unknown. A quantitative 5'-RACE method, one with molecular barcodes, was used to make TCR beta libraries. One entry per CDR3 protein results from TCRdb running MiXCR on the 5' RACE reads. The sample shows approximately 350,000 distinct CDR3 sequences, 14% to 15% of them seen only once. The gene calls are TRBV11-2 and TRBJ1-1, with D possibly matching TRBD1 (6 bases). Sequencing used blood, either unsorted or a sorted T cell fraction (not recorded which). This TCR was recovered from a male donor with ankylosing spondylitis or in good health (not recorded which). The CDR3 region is CASSLAGVGVTEAFF. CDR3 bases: TGTGCCAGCAGCTTAGCAGGGGTTGGTGTCACTGAAGCTTTCTTT.